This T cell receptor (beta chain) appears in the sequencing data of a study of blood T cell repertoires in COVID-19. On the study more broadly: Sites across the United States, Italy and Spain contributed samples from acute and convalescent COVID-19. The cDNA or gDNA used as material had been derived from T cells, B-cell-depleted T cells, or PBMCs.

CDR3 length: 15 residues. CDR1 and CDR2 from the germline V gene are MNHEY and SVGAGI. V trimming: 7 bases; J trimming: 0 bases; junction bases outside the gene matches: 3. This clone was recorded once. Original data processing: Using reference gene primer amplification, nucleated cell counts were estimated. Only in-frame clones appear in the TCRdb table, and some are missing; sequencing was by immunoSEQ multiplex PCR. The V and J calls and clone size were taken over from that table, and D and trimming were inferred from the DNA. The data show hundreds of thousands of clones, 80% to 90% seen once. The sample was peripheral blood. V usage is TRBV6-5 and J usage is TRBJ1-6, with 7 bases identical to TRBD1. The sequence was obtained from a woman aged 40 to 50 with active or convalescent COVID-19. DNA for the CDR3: TGTGCCAGCACCCAGGGGGACTCCTATAATTCACCCCTCCACTTT. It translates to CASTQGDSYNSPLHF.